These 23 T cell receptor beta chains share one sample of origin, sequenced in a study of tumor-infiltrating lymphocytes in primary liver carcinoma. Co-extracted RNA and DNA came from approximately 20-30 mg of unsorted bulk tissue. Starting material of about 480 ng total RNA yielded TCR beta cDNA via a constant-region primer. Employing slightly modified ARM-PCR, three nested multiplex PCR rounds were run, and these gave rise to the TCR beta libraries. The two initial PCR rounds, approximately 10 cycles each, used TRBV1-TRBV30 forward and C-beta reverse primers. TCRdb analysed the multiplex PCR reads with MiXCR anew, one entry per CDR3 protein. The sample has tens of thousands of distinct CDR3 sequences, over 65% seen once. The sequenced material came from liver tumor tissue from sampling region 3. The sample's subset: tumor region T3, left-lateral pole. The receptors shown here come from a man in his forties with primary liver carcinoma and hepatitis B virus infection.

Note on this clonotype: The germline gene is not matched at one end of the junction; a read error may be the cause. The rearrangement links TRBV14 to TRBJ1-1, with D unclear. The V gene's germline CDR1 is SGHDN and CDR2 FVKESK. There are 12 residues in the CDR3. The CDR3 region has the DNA TGTGCCAGCAGCCAAGACAGCGCTGAGGCTTTCTTT. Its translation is CASSQDSAEAFF.

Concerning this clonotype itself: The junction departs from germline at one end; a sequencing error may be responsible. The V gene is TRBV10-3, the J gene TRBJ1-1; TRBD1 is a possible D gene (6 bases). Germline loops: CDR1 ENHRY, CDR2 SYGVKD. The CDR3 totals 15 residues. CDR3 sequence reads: CVISEQGPGDTEAFF. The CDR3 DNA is TGTGTCATCAGTGAGCAGGGGCCGGGGGACACTGAAGCTTTCTTT.

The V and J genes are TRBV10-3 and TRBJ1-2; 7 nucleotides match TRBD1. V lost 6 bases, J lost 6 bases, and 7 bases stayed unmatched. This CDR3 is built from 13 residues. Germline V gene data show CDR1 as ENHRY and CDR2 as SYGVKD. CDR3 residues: CAIRAQGNHGYTF. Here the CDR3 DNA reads TGTGCCATCAGGGCACAGGGGAACCATGGCTACACCTTC.

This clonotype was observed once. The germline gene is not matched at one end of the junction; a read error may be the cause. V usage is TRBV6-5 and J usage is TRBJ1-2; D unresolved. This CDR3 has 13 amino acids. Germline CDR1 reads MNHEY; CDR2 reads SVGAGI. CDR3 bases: TGTGCCAGCAGACTAGCGTCTAACTATGGTTACACCTTC. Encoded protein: CASRLASNYGYTF.

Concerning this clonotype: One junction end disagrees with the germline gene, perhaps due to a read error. CDR3 sequence reads: CSASDRVIGYAF. CDR3 nucleotides: TGCAGCGCTTCGGACAGGGTCATCGGCTACGCCTTC. The gene calls are TRBV29-1 and TRBJ1-2; 8 positions match TRBD1. CDR1 is SQVTM and CDR2 is ANQGSEA in the germline V gene. This CDR3 is 12 amino acids long.

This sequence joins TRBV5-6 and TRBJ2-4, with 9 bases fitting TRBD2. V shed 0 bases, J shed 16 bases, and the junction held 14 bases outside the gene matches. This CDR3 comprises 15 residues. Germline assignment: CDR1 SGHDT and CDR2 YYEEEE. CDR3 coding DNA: TGTGCCAGCAGCTTGGAAGCGGGGGGCACAAACATTCGCTACTTC. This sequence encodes CASSLEAGGTNIRYF.

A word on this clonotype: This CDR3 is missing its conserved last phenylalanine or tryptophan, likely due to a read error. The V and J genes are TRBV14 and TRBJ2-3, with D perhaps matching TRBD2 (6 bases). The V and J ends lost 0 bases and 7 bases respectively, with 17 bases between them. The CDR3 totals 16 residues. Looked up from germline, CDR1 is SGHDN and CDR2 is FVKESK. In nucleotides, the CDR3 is TGTGCCAGCAGCCAAGATCTACCGGGAGACGGGAATACGCAGTATTCT. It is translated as CASSQDLPGDGNTQYS.

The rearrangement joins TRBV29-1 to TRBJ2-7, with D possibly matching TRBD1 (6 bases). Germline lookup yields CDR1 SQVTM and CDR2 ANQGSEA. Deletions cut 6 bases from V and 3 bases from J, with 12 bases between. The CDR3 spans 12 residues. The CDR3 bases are TGCAGCGTCGGGCAGGGGCTCTACGAGCAGTACTTC. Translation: CSVGQGLYEQYF.

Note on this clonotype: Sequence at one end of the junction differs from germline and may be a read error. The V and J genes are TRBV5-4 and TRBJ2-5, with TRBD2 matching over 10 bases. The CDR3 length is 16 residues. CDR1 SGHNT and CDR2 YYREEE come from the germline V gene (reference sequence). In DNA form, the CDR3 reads TGTGCCTGCAGCACCCTTAGCGGGAGGCTTCAAGAGACCCAGTATTTC. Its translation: CACSTLSGRLQETQYF.

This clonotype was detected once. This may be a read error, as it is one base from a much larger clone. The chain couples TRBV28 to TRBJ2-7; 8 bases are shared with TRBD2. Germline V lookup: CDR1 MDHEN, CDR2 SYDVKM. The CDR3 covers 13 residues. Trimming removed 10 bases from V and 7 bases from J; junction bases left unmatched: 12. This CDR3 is CATMQRETGEQYF. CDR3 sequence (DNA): TGTGCCACCATGCAGCGGGAGACCGGAGAGCAGTACTTC.

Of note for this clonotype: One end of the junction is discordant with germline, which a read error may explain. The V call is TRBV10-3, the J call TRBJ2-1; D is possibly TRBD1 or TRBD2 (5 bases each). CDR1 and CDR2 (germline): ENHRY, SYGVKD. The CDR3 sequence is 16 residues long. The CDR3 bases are TGTGCCATCAGTGAGTCGGAAGGGCTTGGGGACGATGAGCAGTCCTTC. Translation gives CAISESEGLGDDEQSF.

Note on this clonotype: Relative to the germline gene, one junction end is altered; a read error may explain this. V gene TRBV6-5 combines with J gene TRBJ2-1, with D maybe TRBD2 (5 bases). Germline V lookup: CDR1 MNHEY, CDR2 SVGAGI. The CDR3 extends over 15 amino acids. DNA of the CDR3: TGTACCAGCAGTTACTCTAGTACTAGAGGGAGTCGGAAGTTCTTC. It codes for CTSSYSSTRGSRKFF.

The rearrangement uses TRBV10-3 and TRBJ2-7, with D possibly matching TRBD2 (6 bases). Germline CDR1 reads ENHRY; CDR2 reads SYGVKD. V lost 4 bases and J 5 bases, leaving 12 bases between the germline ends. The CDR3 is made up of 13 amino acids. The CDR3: CAISGLATHEQYF. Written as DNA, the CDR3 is TGTGCCATCAGTGGGCTAGCGACCCACGAGCAGTACTTC.

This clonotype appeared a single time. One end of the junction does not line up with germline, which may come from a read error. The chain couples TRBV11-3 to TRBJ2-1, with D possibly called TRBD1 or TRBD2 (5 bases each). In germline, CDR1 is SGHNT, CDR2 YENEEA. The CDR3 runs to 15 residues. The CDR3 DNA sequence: TGTGCCAGCAACTTAGGGGTGGGAGTGGCAAGTGAGCAGTTCTTC. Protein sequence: CASNLGVGVASEQFF.

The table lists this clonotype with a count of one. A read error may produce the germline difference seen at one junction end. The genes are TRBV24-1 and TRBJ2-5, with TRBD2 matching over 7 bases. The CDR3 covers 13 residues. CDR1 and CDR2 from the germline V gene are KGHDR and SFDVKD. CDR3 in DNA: TGTGTCACCGAACATGCGGGAGAAGAGACCCAGTACTTC. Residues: CVTEHAGEETQYF.

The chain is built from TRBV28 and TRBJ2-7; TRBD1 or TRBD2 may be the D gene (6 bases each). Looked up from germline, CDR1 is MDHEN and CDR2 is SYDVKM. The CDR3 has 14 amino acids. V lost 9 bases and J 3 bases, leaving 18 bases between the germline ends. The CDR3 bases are TGTGCCAGGACCAAGCGGGTAGGGGGCTACGAGCAGTACTTC. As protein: CARTKRVGGYEQYF. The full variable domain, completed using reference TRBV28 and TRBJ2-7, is DVKVTQSSRYLVKRTGEKVFLECVQDMDHENMFWYRQDPGLGLRLIYFSYDVKMKEKGDIPEGYSVSREKKERFSLILESASTNQTSMYLCARTKRVGGYEQYFGPGTRLTVT.

DNA for the CDR3: TGTGCCAGCAGCTCCATCCTCTGGACACCCCGCGGCGGGAGGGGTAGGGGCACAGATACGCAGTATTTT. Its protein is CASSSILWTPRGGRGRGTDTQYF. The chain combines TRBV5-6 with TRBJ2-3; TRBD2 agrees at 9 bases. This CDR3 is built from 23 residues. Germline V gene data show CDR1 as SGHDT and CDR2 as YYEEEE. After removal of 3 bases from V and 1 base from J, the junction contained 27 bases not matched to a gene.

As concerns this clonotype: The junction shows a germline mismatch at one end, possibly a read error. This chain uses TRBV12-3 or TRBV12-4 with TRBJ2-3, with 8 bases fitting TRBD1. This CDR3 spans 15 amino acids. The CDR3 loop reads CASRPAGGETDMQYF. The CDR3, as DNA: TGTGCCAGCAGGCCCGCAGGGGGCGAAACAGATATGCAGTATTTT.

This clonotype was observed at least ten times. The CDR3 DNA follows: TGTGCCAGCAGCCGGACAGGGGCAGAGACCCAGTACTTC. Its protein product is CASSRTGAETQYF. The genes are TRBV28 and TRBJ2-5; TRBD1 agrees at 9 bases. CDR1 is MDHEN, CDR2 SYDVKM, per germline. The ends lost 6 bases at V and 4 bases at J; junction bases unmatched: 3. This CDR3 spans 13 amino acids.

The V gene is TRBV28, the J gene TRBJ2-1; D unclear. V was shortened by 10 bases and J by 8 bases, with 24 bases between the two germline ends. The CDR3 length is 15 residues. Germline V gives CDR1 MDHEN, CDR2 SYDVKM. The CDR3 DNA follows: TGTGCCATCACTCCCACCTCTGCAAGGACCTATGAGCAGTTCTTC. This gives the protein CAITPTSARTYEQFF.

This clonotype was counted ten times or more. The CDR3, as DNA: TGCAGCGTTGAAGCAGACGGAGCGCACTATGGCTACACCTTC. Translated, it gives CSVEADGAHYGYTF. The chain couples TRBV29-1 to TRBJ1-2; D is ambiguous. Trimming removed 1 base from V and 3 bases from J, with 12 bases in between. CDR3 size: 14 residues. Per germline, CDR1 SQVTM and CDR2 ANQGSEA.

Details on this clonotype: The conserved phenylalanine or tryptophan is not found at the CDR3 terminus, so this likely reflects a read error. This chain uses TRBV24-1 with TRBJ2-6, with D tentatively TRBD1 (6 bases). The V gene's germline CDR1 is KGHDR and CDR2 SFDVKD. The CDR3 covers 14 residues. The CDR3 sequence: CATSGGTGANVLTL. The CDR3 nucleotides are TGTGCCACAAGTGGGGGCACTGGGGCCAACGTCCTGACTCTC.

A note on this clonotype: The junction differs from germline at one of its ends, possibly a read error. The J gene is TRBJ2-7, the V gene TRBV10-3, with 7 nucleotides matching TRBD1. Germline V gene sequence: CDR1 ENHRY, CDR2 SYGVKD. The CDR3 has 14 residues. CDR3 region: CAISSETGIYEEYF. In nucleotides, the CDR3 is TGTGCCATCAGTTCCGAGACAGGGATCTACGAGGAGTACTTC.